The next 25 T cell receptor beta chains were all read from a single sample in a study of human CD8 memory T cell subsets. TCR beta was sequenced from UMI-tagged 5' RACE libraries. TCRdb reprocessed the 5' RACE reads and keeps a single row for each CDR3 protein, giving no DNA. The specimen's table records about 4,900 distinct CDR3 sequences. Sequences were obtained from CD8+ T cells from PBMCs. Every receptor here comes from a human donor in good health.

This rearrangement joins TRBV6-4 to TRBJ1-5. Per the germline V gene, CDR1 is MRHNA and CDR2 is SNTAGT. This CDR3 comprises 13 residues. This CDR3 reads CASSDENNQPQHF.

This clonotype counts as medium-sized (0.01 to 0.1%) by frequency. The chain links TRBV6-1 to TRBJ2-4; TCRdb proposes TRBD2, but this gene call is untestable without DNA. CDR1 is MNHNS, CDR2 SASEGT, per germline. The CDR3 sequence is 16 residues long. This CDR3 reads CASSEAQEGTKNIQYF.

This clonotype is medium-sized by frequency. The rearrangement links TRBV4-3 to TRBJ1-2; checking the TCRdb D call of TRBD1 is not possible without DNA. Germline V gives CDR1 LGHNA, CDR2 YSLEER. This CDR3 spans 16 amino acids. Here the CDR3 reads CASSQDRSGGAYGYTF.

The chain has TRBV30 and TRBJ2-3; TCRdb selects TRBD1, and the lack of DNA leaves this call unchecked. Germline CDR1 GTSNPN, CDR2 SVGIG (reference sequence). This CDR3 contains 15 residues. The CDR3 reads CAWSAGTGSTDTQYF.

CDR3 loop: CASSGTSGGLNEQFF. The chain is built from TRBV6-4 and TRBJ2-1; TCRdb's assignment of TRBD2 cannot be checked, as there is no DNA. The CDR3 spans 15 residues. Looked up from germline, CDR1 is MRHNA and CDR2 is SNTAGT.

V gene TRBV5-4 combines with J gene TRBJ2-1; with no DNA, the TCRdb D assignment of TRBD2 cannot be verified. The length of the CDR3 is 16 residues. Germline V gives CDR1 SGHNT, CDR2 YYREEE (reference sequence). The CDR3 sequence is CASSLDDWGLPNEQFF.

This sequence joins TRBV6-2 or TRBV6-3 and TRBJ2-3; TCRdb reports TRBD2, a call that lacks DNA to check it against. Germline V gives CDR1 MNHEY, CDR2 SVGEGT. CDR3 length: 14 amino acids. The CDR3 is CASTEGGPTDTQYF.

The rearrangement uses TRBV30 and TRBJ2-7. Germline CDR1 GTSNPN, CDR2 SVGIG (reference sequence). The CDR3 has 12 amino acids. The CDR3 sequence is CAWSDPIYEQYF.

The chain links TRBV6-4 to TRBJ2-5; checking the TCRdb D call of TRBD2 is not possible without DNA. This CDR3 is built from 15 residues. Germline values: CDR1 MRHNA, CDR2 SNTAGT. This CDR3 reads CASSEGGGSGETQYF.

The V gene is TRBV20-1, the J gene TRBJ2-7; TCRdb proposes TRBD2, but this gene call is untestable without DNA. The CDR3 has 13 residues. CDR1 is DFQATT and CDR2 is SNEGSKA in the germline V gene (reference sequence). CDR3 in amino acids: CSAREERDYEQYF.

This clonotype is deemed medium-sized by its frequency. The chain links TRBV6-2 or TRBV6-3 to TRBJ2-6. This CDR3 has 14 residues. From germline, CDR1 is MNHEY and CDR2 SVGEGT. This chain's CDR3 is CASSPDSGANVLTF.

The V gene is TRBV6-9, the J gene TRBJ2-1. CDR3 length: 15 amino acids. Germline assignment: CDR1 MNHGY and CDR2 SVAAGI. CDR3 region: CASSYIGSSYNEQFF.

The V call is TRBV11-2, the J call TRBJ2-1; TCRdb's D gene call, TRBD2, goes unchecked for lack of DNA. The CDR3 covers 14 residues. The germline V gene encodes CDR1 SGHAT and CDR2 FQNNGV. CDR3 loop: CASTGRAGINEQFF.

By frequency, this clonotype registers medium-sized. This chain connects TRBV6-2 or TRBV6-3 to TRBJ2-2; the D gene TCRdb calls, TRBD1, cannot be checked with no DNA. Germline V lookup: CDR1 MNHEY, CDR2 SVGEGT. The CDR3 length is 15 residues. CDR3 sequence reads: CASSYGEGETGELFF.

The J gene is TRBJ2-7, the V gene TRBV27. Germline V gene sequence: CDR1 MNHEY, CDR2 SMNVEV (reference sequence). The CDR3 runs to 15 residues. The CDR3 sequence is CASSLVIGVGYEQYF.

The chain is built from TRBV7-8 and TRBJ2-3; absent DNA, TCRdb's TRBD2 call cannot be checked. Germline loops: CDR1 SGHVS, CDR2 FQNEAQ. The CDR3 extends over 16 amino acids. This CDR3 is CASSSVSGGSTDTQYF. Full variable domain (outside the CDR3, taken from reference TRBV7-8 and TRBJ2-3): GAGVSQSPRYKVAKRGQDVALRCDPISGHVSLFWYQQALGQGPEFLTYFQNEAQLDKSGLPSDRFFAERPEGSVSTLKIQRTQQEDSAVYLCASSSVSGGSTDTQYFGPGTRLTVL.

The J gene is TRBJ1-6, the V gene TRBV4-3; TCRdb's D call, TRBD1, is unchecked because there is no DNA. The CDR3 runs 16 residues. Germline lookup yields CDR1 LGHNA and CDR2 YSLEER. The CDR3 protein is CASSQGGGTGYSPLHF.

This clonotype is called large based on its frequency. This rearrangement joins TRBV5-1 to TRBJ1-2; TCRdb's D call of TRBD1 is untestable without DNA. CDR3 length: 16 amino acids. Germline V CDR1 and CDR2: SGHRS, YFSETQ. CDR3 amino acids: CASSRGQGATNYGYTF.

Frequency places this clonotype as medium-sized (0.01 to 0.1%). This rearrangement joins TRBV14 to TRBJ2-7; without DNA, the TCRdb call of TRBD2 cannot be checked. This CDR3 has 14 amino acids. The germline V gene has CDR1 SGHDN and CDR2 FVKESK. Here the CDR3 reads CASSQGLAFYEQYF. The entire variable domain, with the rest obtained from reference TRBV14 and TRBJ2-7, is as follows: EAGVTQFPSHSVIEKGQTVTLRCDPISGHDNLYWYRRVMGKEIKFLLHFVKESKQDESGMPNNRFLAERTGGTYSTLKVQPAELEDSGVYFCASSQGLAFYEQYFGPGTRLTVT.

This chain links TRBV5-5 with TRBJ2-5; the D call from TCRdb, TRBD1, cannot be confirmed without DNA. The CDR3 is 17 amino acids. Germline values: CDR1 SGHKS, CDR2 YYEKEE (reference sequence). CDR3 protein: CASPPGQGVWEQETQYF.

This chain joins TRBV12-3 or TRBV12-4 and TRBJ2-5; without DNA, the TCRdb call of TRBD2 cannot be checked. The CDR3 is made up of 14 amino acids. Here the CDR3 reads CASSITLARETQYF.

The V and J genes are TRBV6-6 and TRBJ2-7; TCRdb gives TRBD1 as the D gene, but with no DNA this cannot be confirmed. The germline V gene has CDR1 MNHNY and CDR2 SVGAGI (reference sequence). The CDR3 is made up of 15 amino acids. The CDR3 spells CASSLQGASSYEQYF.

The rearrangement links TRBV7-8 to TRBJ2-5; TCRdb picks TRBD1, but there is no DNA to check that call. Germline loops: CDR1 SGHVS, CDR2 FQNEAQ. CDR3 length: 16 residues. Here the CDR3 reads CASRRIRGEAGETQYF.

This chain uses TRBV7-9 with TRBJ1-5; the TCRdb D gene call, TRBD1, has no DNA to confirm it. The CDR3 contains 13 residues. Germline V CDR1 and CDR2: SEHNR, FQNEAQ (reference sequence). The chain's CDR3 is CASSRPGNQPQHF.

By frequency, this clonotype is large. This rearrangement joins TRBV20-1 to TRBJ2-1; TCRdb's assignment of TRBD2 cannot be checked, as there is no DNA. This CDR3 is built from 14 residues. Germline V gene lookup returns CDR1 DFQATT and CDR2 SNEGSKA (reference sequence). Here the CDR3 reads CSARDAGGEYEQFF.